The 18 T cell receptor beta chains presented below share a single source sample, sequenced in a study of post-analysis software for immune sequencing data. No antigens are known for them. The library was made from cDNA and included unique molecular identifiers. TCRdb reprocessed the PCR reads with MiXCR, giving one entry per CDR3 protein. The sample lists 740,000 or so distinct CDR3 sequences; approximately 53% were seen once. Points from the study as a whole: Roughly five TRBV segments were more frequent in patients than controls; TRBV5-6, TRBV5-1 and TRBV20-1 belonged to this group.

Sequenced: blood. The origin of the receptors is a girl between 10 and 17 years old with multiple sclerosis.

This clonotype was observed a handful of times. The chain is built from TRBV6-2 or TRBV6-3 and TRBJ2-7; TRBD1 might be the D (6 bases). Germline V gene lookup returns CDR1 MNHEY and CDR2 SVGEGT. Trimming removed 8 bases from V and 2 bases from J, with 28 bases in between. This CDR3 spans 18 amino acids. The CDR3 is CASSTDRDIPHLTYEQYF. The CDR3 bases are TGTGCCAGCTCTACCGACCGGGACATCCCCCATCTGACCTACGAGCAGTACTTC.

The chain carries TRBV4-1 and TRBJ1-5; D is possibly TRBD1 (6 bases). The CDR3 sequence is 14 residues long. Germline CDR1 MGHRA, CDR2 YSYEKL. Trimming removed 5 bases from V and 6 bases from J, with 14 bases in between. CDR3 bases: TGCGCCAGCAGCTCCCAGGGGAGCGGTCAGCCCCAGCATTTT. Translated, it gives CASSSQGSGQPQHF.

This clonotype has more than one count but fewer than ten. A junction boundary mismatches the germline segment, possibly from a read error. The genes are TRBV3-1 and TRBJ2-5; D is uncertain. CDR3 length: 17 amino acids. Germline-derived CDR1 and CDR2 are LGHDT and YNNKEL (reference sequence). For the CDR3, the DNA is TGTGCCAGCAACCAAGATGGTCCGACACAGTACCAAGAGACCCAGTACTTC. Its translation: CASNQDGPTQYQETQYF.

The chain uses TRBV9 and TRBJ2-7, with D perhaps matching TRBD1 or TRBD2 (6 bases each). Per germline, CDR1 SGDLS and CDR2 YYNGEE. Trimming removed 4 bases at V and 2 bases at J, with 13 bases between. The CDR3 covers 14 residues. The CDR3 loop reads CASSPAGHPYEQYF. CDR3 nucleotide sequence: TGTGCCAGCAGCCCTGCGGGACATCCCTACGAGCAGTACTTC. The whole variable domain, remainder taken from reference TRBV9 and TRBJ2-7, is DSGVTQTPKHLITATGQRVTLRCSPRSGDLSVYWYQQSLDQGLQFLIQYYNGEERAKGNILERFSAQQFPDLHSELNLSSLELGDSALYFCASSPAGHPYEQYFGPGTRLTVT.

The chain uses TRBV29-1 and TRBJ2-5; 8 nucleotides agree with TRBD1. The junction had 9 bases not matched to a gene; V was cut back by 6 bases and J by 0 bases. Looked up from germline, CDR1 is SQVTM and CDR2 is ANQGSEA. CDR3 length: 15 amino acids. The CDR3 region is CSVTRTGHYQETQYF. Here the CDR3 DNA reads TGCAGCGTCACTAGGACAGGGCACTACCAAGAGACCCAGTACTTC.

Only a few counts were recorded for this clonotype. Here the CDR3 reads CSGGAGNEQFF. CDR3 DNA: TGCAGCGGGGGGGCTGGAAATGAGCAGTTCTTC. The chain has TRBV29-1 and TRBJ2-1; D is tentatively TRBD1 or TRBD2 (6 bases each). The CDR3 length is 11 residues. Germline CDR1 SQVTM, CDR2 ANQGSEA. Trimming removed 7 bases from V and 7 bases from J, with 11 bases in between.

The chain links TRBV29-1 to TRBJ2-1; maybe TRBD2 (6 bases). The CDR3 consists of 14 residues. V was cut by 5 bases and J by 9 bases, with 20 bases left in between. Germline CDR1 is SQVTM and CDR2 is ANQGSEA. The CDR3, as DNA: TGCAGCGTTCCGACTAGATCTATAGGTGTTGAGCAGTTCTTC. Translation gives CSVPTRSIGVEQFF.

The chain employs TRBV27 and TRBJ1-1; D is possibly TRBD1 (5 bases). The CDR3 consists of 15 residues. The V gene lost 0 bases and the J gene lost 0 bases, with 8 bases spanning the gap. In germline, CDR1 is MNHEY, CDR2 SMNVEV (reference sequence). The CDR3 sequence: CASSLSGHMNTEAFF. CDR3 DNA sequence: TGTGCCAGCAGTTTATCTGGACACATGAACACTGAAGCTTTCTTT.

This clonotype has just a few counts. The chain recombines TRBV11-2 with TRBJ1-2; the match to TRBD1 covers 11 bases. V lost 4 bases to trimming and J lost 4 bases; unmatched junction nucleotides: 8. The CDR3 covers 16 residues. Germline CDR1 is SGHAT and CDR2 is FQNNGV. CDR3 residues: CASSSFRDRGIYGYTF. In nucleotides, the CDR3 is TGTGCCAGCAGCTCTTTCCGGGACAGGGGGATCTATGGCTACACCTTC. Full variable domain (missing parts from reference TRBV11-2 and TRBJ1-2): EAGVAQSPRYKIIEKRQSVAFWCNPISGHATLYWYQQILGQGPKLLIQFQNNGVVDDSQLPKDRFSAERLKGVDSTLKIQPAKLEDSAVYLCASSSFRDRGIYGYTFGSGTRLTVV.

The chain has TRBV4-1 and TRBJ2-3; 8 bases are shared with TRBD2. V was clipped by 2 bases and J by 6 bases; unmatched bases: 7. CDR1 is MGHRA, CDR2 YSYEKL, per germline. The CDR3 extends over 15 amino acids. DNA of the CDR3: TGCGCCAGCAGCCAACTGTCCGGGGGGGCGGATACGCAGTATTTT. Encoded protein: CASSQLSGGADTQYF.

A few counts support this clonotype. The chain has TRBV27 and TRBJ2-6; D unclear. Looked up from germline, CDR1 is MNHEY and CDR2 is SMNVEV (reference sequence). The CDR3 totals 13 residues. Trimming shortened V by 3 bases and J by 3 bases, and 3 bases separated the two germline ends. The DNA for the CDR3 is TGTGCCAGCAGTTTTTATGGGGCCAACGTCCTGACTTTC. Translation: CASSFYGANVLTF. Supplemented by reference TRBV27 and TRBJ2-6, the full variable domain reads EAQVTQNPRYLITVTGKKLTVTCSQNMNHEYMSWYRQDPGLGLRQIYYSMNVEVTDKGDVPEGYKVSRKEKRNFPLILESPSPNQTSLYFCASSFYGANVLTFGAGSRLTVL.

The chain couples TRBV10-3 to TRBJ2-5; 8 bases fit TRBD1. Trimming took 6 bases from V and 2 from J; bases not matched to a gene: 5. CDR1 and CDR2 (germline): ENHRY, SYGVKD. CDR3 length: 14 amino acids. The CDR3, as DNA: TGTGCCATCAGCCGGGACAGGACGCAAGAGACCCAGTACTTC. This sequence encodes CAISRDRTQETQYF.

A few counts support this clonotype. V usage is TRBV5-6 and J usage is TRBJ2-5; 7 positions match TRBD2. V dropped 4 bases and J dropped 2; count of bases not matched to a gene: 5. CDR1 SGHDT and CDR2 YYEEEE come from the germline V gene. The CDR3 extends over 14 amino acids. CDR3 residues: CASSTTGGQETQYF. The CDR3 region has the DNA TGTGCCAGCAGCACGACGGGAGGACAAGAGACCCAGTACTTC.

The chain is built from TRBV20-1 and TRBJ2-7, with 11 positions matching TRBD1. The CDR3 has 13 amino acids. Germline V gene sequence: CDR1 DFQATT, CDR2 SNEGSKA (reference sequence). Trimming took 6 bases from V and 5 from J; bases not matched to a gene: 6. The CDR3 DNA sequence: TGCAGTGCCCCGGACAGGGGGCGCGACGAGCAGTACTTC. This codes for CSAPDRGRDEQYF.

The chain uses TRBV12-3 or TRBV12-4 and TRBJ2-7; 12 bases fit TRBD1. The CDR3 consists of 16 residues. Trimming cost V 5 bases and J 1 base; bases outside gene matches: 6. CDR3 sequence reads: CASSPGQGAGSYEQYF. The CDR3 nucleotides read TGTGCCAGCAGTCCGGGACAGGGGGCCGGGTCCTACGAGCAGTACTTC.

CDR3 nucleotides: TGTGCCATCAGGTTGCAGGGGCACACAGATACGCAGTATTTT. Encoded protein: CAIRLQGHTDTQYF. V is TRBV10-3 and J is TRBJ2-3; D perhaps matches TRBD1 (6 bases). The CDR3 is 14 amino acids. V was shortened by 6 bases and J by 2 bases, with 12 bases between the two germline ends. Germline V lookup: CDR1 ENHRY, CDR2 SYGVKD.

CDR3 region: CASSLDPTLAKNIQYF. For the CDR3, the DNA is TGCGCCAGCAGCTTGGATCCGACCCTAGCCAAAAACATTCAGTACTTC. V and J are TRBV5-1 and TRBJ2-4, with unresolved D. Trimming stripped 0 bases from V and 0 bases from J, with 10 bases between. There are 16 residues in the CDR3. Germline V gene lookup returns CDR1 SGHRS and CDR2 YFSETQ. The entire variable domain, with the rest obtained from reference TRBV5-1 and TRBJ2-4, is as follows: KAGVTQTPRYLIKTRGQQVTLSCSPISGHRSVSWYQQTPGQGLQFLFEYFSETQRNKGNFPGRFSGRQFSNSRSEMNVSTLELGDSALYLCASSLDPTLAKNIQYFGAGTRLSVL.

The J gene is TRBJ2-1, the V gene TRBV6-5; TRBD2 matches at 9 bases. The CDR3 consists of 15 residues. Germline CDR1 reads MNHEY; CDR2 reads SVGAGI. V dropped 6 bases and J dropped 1; count of bases not matched to a gene: 4. CDR3 protein: CASSVSGSSYNEQFF. The CDR3 nucleotides read TGTGCCAGCAGCGTTAGCGGGAGTTCCTACAATGAGCAGTTCTTC.